These T cell receptor beta chains were read from a single sample in a study of T-cell reconstitution after alpha-beta-depleted transplantation in children. TCRdb called the PCR reads again in MiXCR, with one record for every CDR3 protein. The table has about a million distinct CDR3 sequences, about 29% seen once. Sequenced here: PBMCs, mostly from graft donor cells, sampled 360 days after TCRalphabeta/CD19-depleted stem cell transplant. The receptors here all came from a boy younger than two who had a stem cell transplant for SCID, so the T cells may come from the graft donor. Both conserved end residues are part of each CDR3. D genes are given only for firm matches. Some rows have no size entry. The others give once, few or many, or a class for an expanded clone.

cdr3_aa cdr3_nt j_call clone_size d_call v_call
CASSPRGRPYEQYF TGTGCCAGCAGTCCGCGGGGGCGCCCCTACGAGCAGTACTTC TRBJ2-7 - - TRBV6-5
CASMPSGANVLTF TGTGCCAGCATGCCTTCTGGGGCCAACGTCCTGACTTTC TRBJ2-6 few - TRBV27
CASSLTWAGKNTEAFF TGTGCCAGCAGTTTAACTTGGGCGGGCAAGAACACTGAAGCTTTCTTT TRBJ1-1 - - TRBV2
CASSLEEGWGTDTQYF TGTGCCAGCAGCTTAGAGGAGGGGTGGGGCACAGATACGCAGTATTTT TRBJ2-3 - - TRBV7-9
CASSSRLAGALTEQYF TGTGCCAGCAGCTCCCGACTAGCGGGGGCTCTAACGGAGCAGTACTTC TRBJ2-7 few TRBD2 TRBV11-2
CSARDRGDIQYF TGCAGTGCTAGAGATAGGGGGGACATTCAGTACTTC TRBJ2-4 - - TRBV20-1
CASSADSGETQYF TGTGCCAGCAGCGCCGACTCGGGGGAGACCCAGTACTTC TRBJ2-5 few - TRBV5-4
CASSFTLPGANVLTF TGTGCCAGCAGCTTTACGCTGCCTGGGGCCAACGTCCTGACTTTC TRBJ2-6 - - TRBV5-6
CASTKPGTLNTGELFF TGTGCCAGCACCAAACCCGGGACACTGAACACCGGGGAGCTGTTTTTT TRBJ2-2 few - TRBV6-2/TRBV6-3
CASSFPRPGAYEQYF TGTGCCAGCAGTTTCCCTCGACCTGGGGCCTACGAGCAGTACTTC TRBJ2-7 - - TRBV28
CASSLSGSPLTDTQYF TGTGCCAGCAGTTTATCGGGTTCGCCCCTCACAGATACGCAGTATTTT TRBJ2-3 - - TRBV27
CASSYGWRETQYF TGTGCCAGCAGTTACGGGTGGCGAGAGACCCAGTACTTC TRBJ2-5 - - TRBV6-5
CASSWGQGARYEQYF TGTGCCAGCAGCTGGGGACAGGGAGCTCGGTACGAGCAGTACTTC TRBJ2-7 few TRBD1 TRBV28
CASSMGTGYEQYF TGCGCCAGCAGCATGGGGACAGGTTACGAGCAGTACTTC TRBJ2-7 few TRBD1 TRBV4-1
CSAVATEQYF TGCAGTGCAGTGGCTACCGAGCAGTACTTC TRBJ2-7 few - TRBV20-1
CASSFQAGGETQYF TGTGCCAGCAGTTTCCAAGCGGGTGGAGAGACCCAGTACTTC TRBJ2-5 few - TRBV12-3/TRBV12-4
CSATSRQRYDRFF TGCAGTGCCACCTCAAGACAACGCTATGATCGGTTCTTC TRBJ2-1 - - TRBV20-1
CASSLATSDHNEQFF TGTGCCAGCAGCTTGGCCACTAGCGACCACAATGAGCAGTTCTTC TRBJ2-1 - TRBD2 TRBV5-4
CAISESIGPTTGELFF TGTGCCATCAGTGAGTCGATAGGACCGACCACCGGGGAGCTGTTTTTT TRBJ2-2 - - TRBV10-3
CASSLVRGPPETQYF TGTGCCAGCAGCTTAGTAAGGGGGCCCCCAGAGACCCAGTACTTC TRBJ2-5 few TRBD1 TRBV7-8
CSIGIQGYEQFF TGCAGCATAGGTATACAGGGTTATGAGCAGTTCTTC TRBJ2-1 - - TRBV29-1
CSVEDHGGAGLAKNIQYF TGCAGCGTTGAAGATCACGGGGGCGCGGGCCTAGCCAAAAACATTCAGTACTTC TRBJ2-4 - - TRBV29-1
CASRPERDTQYF TGTGCCAGCAGGCCGGAGAGAGATACGCAGTATTTT TRBJ2-3 - - TRBV28
CASSGTGWETQYF TGTGCCAGCAGCGGGACAGGGTGGGAGACCCAGTACTTC TRBJ2-5 many TRBD1 TRBV7-2
CASSLEVTSGVRNEQFF TGTGCCAGCAGCTTGGAGGTGACTAGCGGGGTGAGAAATGAGCAGTTCTTC TRBJ2-1 few TRBD2 TRBV5-5
CASRTRAENSPLHF TGTGCCAGCAGGACCAGGGCCGAAAATTCACCCCTCCACTTT TRBJ1-6 - - TRBV9
CASSSLVWRAKNIQYF TGTGCCAGCAGTTCGTTGGTCTGGAGGGCCAAAAACATTCAGTACTTC TRBJ2-4 - - TRBV27
CASSLGGGNSPLHF TGTGCCAGCAGTTTGGGGGGCGGAAATTCACCCCTCCACTTT TRBJ1-6 few - TRBV12-3/TRBV12-4
CSARRDRAAEQYF TGCAGTGCTAGAAGGGACAGGGCCGCCGAGCAGTACTTC TRBJ2-7 few TRBD1 TRBV20-1
CASSPQGFPLYSNQPQHF TGTGCCAGCAGTCCACAGGGTTTTCCCCTCTATAGCAATCAGCCCCAGCATTTT TRBJ1-5 - - TRBV12-3/TRBV12-4
CASSRIRATNEKLFF TGTGCCAGCAGCCGAATCAGGGCAACTAATGAAAAACTGTTTTTT TRBJ1-4 - - TRBV12-3/TRBV12-4
CASRDDGLANNEQFF TGTGCCAGCAGGGATGATGGACTAGCTAACAATGAGCAGTTCTTC TRBJ2-1 - TRBD2 TRBV4-2
CSARDSARVQETQYF TGCAGTGCTAGAGATTCCGCCAGGGTCCAAGAGACCCAGTACTTC TRBJ2-5 few - TRBV20-1
CASSLVDTPGNEQYF TGCGCCAGCAGCTTGGTGGACACCCCGGGGAACGAGCAGTACTTC TRBJ2-7 - - TRBV5-1
CASSFGQGAEKLFF TGTGCCAGCAGTTTCGGACAGGGAGCGGAAAAACTGTTTTTT TRBJ1-4 few TRBD1 TRBV12-3/TRBV12-4
CSARGPQGMGYEQYF TGCAGTGCTAGAGGTCCACAGGGGATGGGGTACGAGCAGTACTTC TRBJ2-7 - TRBD1 TRBV20-1
CSAREPAGGYNEQFF TGCAGTGCTAGAGAGCCAGCGGGGGGCTACAATGAGCAGTTCTTC TRBJ2-1 - TRBD2 TRBV20-1
CAISPRDTGELFF TGTGCCATCAGTCCCAGGGATACCGGGGAGCTGTTTTTT TRBJ2-2 - - TRBV10-3
CASKVTGQLNEQFF TGTGCCAGCAAGGTAACTGGACAGCTCAATGAGCAGTTCTTC TRBJ2-1 few - TRBV2
CSAQFQGARNQPQHF TGCAGTGCTCAATTTCAGGGGGCGCGAAATCAGCCCCAGCATTTT TRBJ1-5 few TRBD1 TRBV20-1
CASSLSQMEETQYF TGCGCCAGCAGCTTGTCCCAGATGGAAGAGACCCAGTACTTC TRBJ2-5 - - TRBV5-1
CASRRTGGQEKLFF TGTGCCAGCAGAAGAACTGGAGGACAAGAGAAACTGTTTTTT TRBJ1-4 few - TRBV28
CSVLGSAVPASQETQYF TGCAGCGTCTTGGGTAGCGCCGTACCTGCTTCACAAGAGACCCAGTACTTC TRBJ2-5 - - TRBV29-1
CASSLGFEQYF TGCGCCAGCAGCTTGGGATTCGAGCAGTACTTC TRBJ2-7 - - TRBV5-1
CSAGVGSYEQYF TGCAGTGCTGGGGTGGGTTCATACGAGCAGTACTTC TRBJ2-7 few - TRBV20-1
CASSLRLAGAQFF TGTGCCAGCAGCTTAAGGCTAGCAGGGGCCCAGTTCTTC TRBJ2-1 once - TRBV7-3
CASSFARTAQETQYF TGTGCCAGCAGTTTCGCCAGGACAGCCCAAGAGACCCAGTACTTC TRBJ2-5 - - TRBV28
CASSLTENYEQYF TGTGCCAGCAGTCTTACGGAGAACTACGAGCAGTACTTC TRBJ2-7 few - TRBV27
CASRLSPGEATEAFF TGTGCCAGCAGGCTCTCTCCGGGGGAGGCCACTGAAGCTTTCTTT TRBJ1-1 few - TRBV6-2/TRBV6-3
CAISGSRGYEQYF TGTGCCATCAGTGGTTCCAGGGGATACGAGCAGTACTTC TRBJ2-7 few - TRBV10-3